This T cell receptor (beta chain) came from a study of T-cell memory formation after mild COVID-19. Study-wide points: Several responding clones turned up in pre-infection memory, indicating that cross-reactive memory may have taken part.

5'RACE primed from the constant segment yielded TCR alpha and TCR beta cDNA libraries bearing sample barcodes and UMIs. TCRdb independently ran MiXCR on the 5' RACE reads; one entry per CDR3 protein. The sample lists about 440,000 distinct CDR3 sequences, over 15% seen once, with roughly 8% in the top ten. A few counts support this clonotype. Its antigen is currently unknown. The sample comprised PBMCs or a T cell subset sorted from them (not recorded which). This TCR came from an adult woman who had mild COVID-19 (a few samples of this study predate the infection). Cell type and time point are not known.

The CDR3 coding sequence is TGTGCCAGCAGTTCCGATCAAAGCTCTGGAAACACCATATATTTT. It translates to CASSSDQSSGNTIYF. The rearrangement uses TRBV7-6 and TRBJ1-3; D call uncertain. The CDR3 has 15 residues. V was pared by 6 bases and J by 0 bases, with 12 bases between. Germline V gene sequence: CDR1 SGHVS, CDR2 FNYEAQ.